This T cell receptor (beta chain) was sequenced during a study of cytomegalovirus exposure and HLA in healthy donors. The PCR contained 60 Vbeta and 13 Jbeta primers. Profiling relied on immunoSEQ multiplex PCR, and the TCRdb table lists in-frame clones only, not all of them. Counted here are about 150,000 clones, roughly 80% occurring once; the ten biggest clones make up roughly an eighth. The CDR3 spans 15 residues. CDR1 is MNHEY and CDR2 is SVGAGI in the germline V gene. V was pared by 0 bases and J by 10 bases, with 15 bases between. This clone is a singleton in its sample. This sequence was found in a man aged 40-55 years in good health and CMV-seropositive. The chain employs TRBV6-5 and TRBJ2-2; weak D call: TRBD1 (6 bases). Input material: PBMCs. The CDR3 is CASSYSGARVEELFF. The DNA of the CDR3 is TGTGCCAGCAGTTACTCGGGGGCGAGGGTCGAGGAGCTGTTTTTT.